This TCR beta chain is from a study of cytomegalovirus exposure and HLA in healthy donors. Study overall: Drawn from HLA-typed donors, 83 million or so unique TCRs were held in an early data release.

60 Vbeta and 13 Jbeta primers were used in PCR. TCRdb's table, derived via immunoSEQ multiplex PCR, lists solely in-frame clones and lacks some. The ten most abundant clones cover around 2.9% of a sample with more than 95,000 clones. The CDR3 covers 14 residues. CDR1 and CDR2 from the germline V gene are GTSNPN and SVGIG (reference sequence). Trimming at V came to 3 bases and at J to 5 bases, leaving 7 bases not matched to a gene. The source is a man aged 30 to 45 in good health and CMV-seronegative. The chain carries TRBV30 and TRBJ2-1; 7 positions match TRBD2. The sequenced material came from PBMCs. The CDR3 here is CAWRGGDFDNEQFF. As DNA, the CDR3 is TGTGCCTGGAGGGGGGGGGATTTCGACAATGAGCAGTTCTTC.